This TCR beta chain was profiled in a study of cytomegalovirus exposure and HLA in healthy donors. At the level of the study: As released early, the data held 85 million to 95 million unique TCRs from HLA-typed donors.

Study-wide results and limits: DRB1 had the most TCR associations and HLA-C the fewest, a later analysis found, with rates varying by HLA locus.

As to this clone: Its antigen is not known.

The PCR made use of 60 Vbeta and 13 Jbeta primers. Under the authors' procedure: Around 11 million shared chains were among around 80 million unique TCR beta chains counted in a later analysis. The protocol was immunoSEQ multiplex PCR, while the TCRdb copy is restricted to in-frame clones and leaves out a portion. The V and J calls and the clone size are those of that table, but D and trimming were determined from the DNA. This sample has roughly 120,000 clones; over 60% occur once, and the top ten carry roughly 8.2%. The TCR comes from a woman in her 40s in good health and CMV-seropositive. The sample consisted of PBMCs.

The CDR3 spells CASLSLEGGTEAFF. The CDR3 DNA is TGTGCCAGTCTCTCGCTCGAGGGAGGGACTGAAGCTTTCTTT. The chain uses TRBV19 and TRBJ1-1, with D uncertain. This CDR3 spans 14 amino acids. CDR1 is LNHDA, CDR2 SQIVND, per germline (reference sequence). With 8 bases removed from V and 5 bases from J, the gap between germline ends came to 18 bases.